Sequencing of this T cell receptor (beta chain) was carried out in a study of cytomegalovirus exposure and HLA in healthy donors. This CDR3 region has 15 residues. Germline assignment: CDR1 SGHRS and CDR2 YFSETQ. J was trimmed by 8 bases and V by 5 bases; bases with no gene match: 13. Vbeta (60) and Jbeta (13) primers were used in the PCR. Profiling relied on immunoSEQ multiplex PCR, and the TCRdb table lists in-frame clones only, not all of them. Among roughly 140,000 clones listed, approximately 73% were seen once. This receptor was taken from a human donor in good health. This chain joins TRBV5-1 and TRBJ2-1, with 7 bases lining up with TRBD1. The sample taken for sequencing was PBMCs. The CDR3 DNA reads as TGCGCCAGCAGTTCCTCGTTTCGGGACAGCGATGAGCAGTTCTTC. This sequence encodes CASSSSFRDSDEQFF.